One sample yielded the 12 T cell receptor beta chains listed below, sequenced in a study of immune heterogeneity within non-small cell lung tumors. Per sample, 600 ng of bulk tumor genomic DNA was the template used. Taken during surgery, several biopsies per primary tumor were spaced as far apart as possible within the tumor mass. Samples came from untreated patients having curative surgery for newly diagnosed non-small cell lung cancer. Multiplex PCR (32 V and 13 J primers) was used to amplify the TCR beta CDR3. TCRdb used MiXCR to reprocess the multiplex PCR reads, holding one entry per CDR3 protein. This sample has about 15,000 distinct CDR3 sequences, with 30% found just once. The specimen sequenced was lung tumor tissue. These receptors were obtained from a woman aged 45-65 years with non-small cell lung cancer.

This clonotype appeared many times. This chain joins TRBV30 and TRBJ2-3; D is perhaps TRBD1 or TRBD2 (5 bases each). CDR3 length equals 15 residues. Looked up from germline, CDR1 is GTSNPN and CDR2 is SVGIG (reference sequence). With 1 base removed from V and 1 base from J, the gap between germline ends came to 12 bases. In DNA, the CDR3 is TGTGCCTGGAGTGGTGTATTGGGGGGCACAGATACGCAGTATTTT. Its protein is CAWSGVLGGTDTQYF.

This clonotype has just a few counts. The V and J genes are TRBV20-1 and TRBJ2-7; a possible D gene is TRBD2 (5 bases). CDR1 DFQATT and CDR2 SNEGSKA come from the germline V gene (reference sequence). V was trimmed by 1 base and J by 6 bases, leaving 13 bases between them. This CDR3 has 13 residues. The CDR3, as DNA: TGCAGTGCTAGAGGTCCGGGAACGGGCGAGCAGTACTTC. It codes for CSARGPGTGEQYF.

Turning to this clonotype: At one of its ends the junction is not consistent with the germline gene, which may arise from a read error. The chain joins TRBV6-2 or TRBV6-3 to TRBJ1-3; D is undetermined. The CDR3 contains 12 residues. The V gene's germline CDR1 is MNHEY and CDR2 SVGEGT. CDR3 protein: CVSSSQGNTIYF. The DNA for the CDR3 is TGTGTCAGCAGTTCCCAGGGAAACACCATATATTTT.

As regards this clonotype: A much larger clone is a single base away; this may be a read error. The chain couples TRBV13 to TRBJ2-5; 14 nucleotides match TRBD2. The tail of the sequence fits TRBJ2-1 better, so the J call may be wrong. Germline V lookup: CDR1 PRHDT, CDR2 FYEKMQ (reference sequence). The CDR3 loop spans 18 amino acids. The CDR3 DNA follows: TGTGCCAGCGGCTCCCTAAGCCTCAGACTAGCGGGGGGGCTCTGGCAGTTCTTC. Its translation: CASGSLSLRLAGGLWQFF.

J is TRBJ2-7 and V is TRBV20-1, with D tentatively TRBD2 (6 bases). From germline, CDR1 is DFQATT and CDR2 SNEGSKA (reference sequence). Between the trimmed V and J ends, which lost 6 bases and 4 bases, there was a span of 16 bases. The CDR3 consists of 13 residues. CDR3 protein: CSARDSIGYEQYF. CDR3 in DNA: TGCAGTGCCCGGGACTCCATAGGGTACGAGCAGTACTTC.

V and J are TRBV5-1 and TRBJ1-1; D might be TRBD1 (6 bases). The V gene's germline CDR1 is SGHRS and CDR2 YFSETQ. V shed 7 bases and J shed 7 bases, with 20 bases lying between them. The CDR3 is 14 residues long. The CDR3 protein is CASDEGGGYGEAFF. The CDR3 coding sequence is TGCGCCAGCGACGAAGGGGGGGGGTACGGTGAAGCTTTCTTT.

This clonotype was seen more than once but under ten times. The J gene is TRBJ2-7, the V gene TRBV12-3 or TRBV12-4, with D perhaps TRBD1 (5 bases). The CDR3 loop spans 15 amino acids. V lost 5 bases, J lost 3 bases, and 17 bases lay in between. The DNA of the CDR3 is TGTGCCAGCAGTGAAACAGGTGGGATTTACTACGAGCAGTACTTC. Translating gives CASSETGGIYYEQYF.

The chain joins TRBV6-5 to TRBJ1-1; TRBD1 is a possible D gene (5 bases). CDR1 and CDR2 from the germline V gene are MNHEY and SVGAGI. Trimming left V 2 bases short and J 0 bases short, with 7 bases between. The CDR3 has 14 residues. The CDR3 nucleotides are TGTGCCAGCAGTTACAGGGGAGTGAACACTGAAGCTTTCTTT. This codes for CASSYRGVNTEAFF.

The chain employs TRBV19 and TRBJ2-3; perhaps TRBD2 as D (6 bases). Between the trimmed V and J ends, which lost 11 bases and 4 bases, there was a span of 28 bases. This CDR3 has 17 residues. Germline V gives CDR1 LNHDA, CDR2 SQIVND (reference sequence). The CDR3 DNA is TGTGCCGTAAAGCCAGGCGGGCGGGGTGGTAGGGCAGATACGCAGTATTTT. Translating gives CAVKPGGRGGRADTQYF.

The V gene is TRBV6-1, the J gene TRBJ1-1, with TRBD1 identical over 9 bases. Trimming at V came to 5 bases and at J to 9 bases, leaving 19 bases not matched to a gene. Germline-derived CDR1 and CDR2 are MNHNS and SASEGT. The CDR3 spans 17 residues. CDR3 region: CASSPRSVGTGRSKAFF. The CDR3 nucleotides are TGTGCCAGCAGTCCTCGGTCCGTGGGGACAGGGAGATCTAAAGCTTTCTTT.

This clonotype was observed at least ten times. This chain joins TRBV5-8 and TRBJ1-3, with 9 bases fitting TRBD1. The germline V gene has CDR1 SGHTS and CDR2 YDEGEE. This CDR3 is built from 15 residues. The V gene end was trimmed by 5 bases and the J gene end by 4 bases; junction bases not matched to a gene: 7. The CDR3 DNA is TGTGCCAGCAGTTTACAGGGGGCTGGAGGAAACACCATATATTTT. Protein sequence: CASSLQGAGGNTIYF.

This clonotype came up many times. V usage is TRBV7-8 and J usage is TRBJ2-5, with 10 bases matching TRBD2. Germline V gene data show CDR1 as SGHVS and CDR2 as FQNEAQ. The CDR3 has 14 amino acids. V shed 5 bases and J 4 bases; nucleotides not matched to a gene: 4. The CDR3 nucleotides read TGTGCCAGCAGCCTTGGGACTAGCGCAGAGACCCAGTACTTC. Translation: CASSLGTSAETQYF.